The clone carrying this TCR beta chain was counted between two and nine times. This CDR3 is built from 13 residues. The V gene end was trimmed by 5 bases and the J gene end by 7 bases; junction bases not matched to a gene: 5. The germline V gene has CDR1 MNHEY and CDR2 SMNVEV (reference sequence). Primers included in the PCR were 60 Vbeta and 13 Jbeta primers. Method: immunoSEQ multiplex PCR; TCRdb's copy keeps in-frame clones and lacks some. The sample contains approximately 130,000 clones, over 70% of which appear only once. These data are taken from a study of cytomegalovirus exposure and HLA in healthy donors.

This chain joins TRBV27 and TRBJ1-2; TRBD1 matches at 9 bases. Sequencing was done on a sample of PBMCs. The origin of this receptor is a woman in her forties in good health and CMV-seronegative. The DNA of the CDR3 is TGTGCCAGCAGTACAGGGGGCCAGGGTGGCTACACCTTC. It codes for CASSTGGQGGYTF.